This T cell receptor (beta chain) derives from a study of OX40 agonist ivuxolimab in advanced cancers. Concerning the study at large: The costimulatory receptor OX40 (CD134) was targeted by ivuxolimab, a fully human IgG2 agonistic monoclonal antibody. Intravenous ivuxolimab was administered to patients every 2 weeks at six dose levels: 0.01, 0.1, 0.3, 1.5, 3 and 10 mg/kg. Of the roughly 51 patients in dose escalation, some 20 had hepatocellular carcinoma, some 15 had melanoma, 9 had renal cell carcinoma and 9 had head and neck cancer. In the dose-escalation cohort, more than 80% of patients were male, and the mean age was 60 years with a range of about 20 to 79. Patients were allowed to have had prior anti-PD-1, anti-PD-L1 or anti-CTLA-4 therapy, and 40% to 45% of the dose-escalation patients had previously received checkpoint inhibitors. Partial responses occurred in three dose-escalation patients, of whom one had hepatocellular carcinoma and two had cutaneous melanoma. Peripheral TCRbeta sequencing aimed to test whether ivuxolimab altered TCR sequence diversity and caused clonal T-cell expansion. The paper covers the monotherapy dose-escalation part of the phase I ivuxolimab trial, which included N of about 50 patients.

General study outcomes and caveats: Antigen specificity was not determined for the clonally expanded peripheral T cells. Low levels of normalized T-cell clonal expansion were also shown by some nonresponding patients. At doses from 0.1 to 3.0 mg/kg, clonal expansion was seen in both CD4+ and CD8+ blood T cells between baseline and week 6. In partial responders in the 0.1-3.0 mg/kg groups, normalized peripheral clonal expansion was found to be among the lowest, especially among CD8+ T cells. After ivuxolimab, CD8+ T cells had more expanded clones than CD4+ T cells on average.

The germline V gene (reference sequence) yields SEHNR for CDR1 and FQNEAQ for CDR2. The CDR3 measures 14 amino acids from cysteine to phenylalanine. Only the CDR3 part of the read is kept: 42 bases, read in frame from the first base. V lost 4 bases and J lost 8 bases, and the count of bases not matched to a germline gene is 5. The trial excluded patients who had a history of autoimmune disease or were on systemic immunosuppression. In every dose cohort, peripheral blood was drawn for TCR sequencing at baseline, cycle 4 day 1, and cycle 7 day 1. Samples came from an open-label, multicenter, first-in-human phase I dose-escalation trial of ivuxolimab. Adults with locally advanced or metastatic melanoma, renal cell carcinoma, hepatocellular carcinoma or head and neck squamous cell carcinoma were enrolled in the trial. CD4+ and CD8+ T cells were sorted separately from peripheral blood before TCR sequencing.

Points on this clone: Which antigen it targets is not known. Per-base qualities were not stored, and no clone one base away is much larger.

Genomic DNA was isolated from the sorted cells so that the TCRbeta CDR3 region could be sequenced. The immunoSEQ Assay was used to sequence the TCRbeta CDR3 regions. Drawn from immuneACCESS, this table holds only the in-frame rearrangements with V and J called that TCRdb kept. Clones are partly lost; checked studies trace under half to an unresolved V gene and leave the rest unexplained. The sample records tens of thousands of clones, more than 70% of which are singletons. 0.47% of the sample rests with the top ten. The rearranged segments are TRBV7-9 and TRBJ1-6, and 7 bases in between align with TRBD1. Material: CD4+ or CD8+ T cells sorted from blood, obtained in a trial of the OX40 agonist ivuxolimab. The clonotype was recovered from an adult with an advanced solid tumor such as melanoma, head and neck, liver or kidney cancer. For the CDR3, the sequence is CASSSTGAYSPLHF. The DNA is TGTGCCAGCAGCTCTACAGGGGCTTATTCACCCCTCCACTTT.